A single sample gave rise to the 10 T cell receptor beta chains below, sequenced in a study of blood T cells in healthy people across ages. Sample-barcoded 5' priming and a J-beta primer mix drove a second PCR of 7 to 11 cycles. One entry per CDR3 protein results from TCRdb running MiXCR on the 5' RACE reads. The sample yields approximately 760,000 distinct CDR3 sequences, about 25% seen once. This sample also belongs to another study, concerning T cells of mothers and their children.

Material for sequencing was blood. Every receptor here comes from a boy between 5 and 17 years old in good health.

This rearrangement joins TRBV7-2 to TRBJ2-5; 8 nucleotides match TRBD2. Matching the DNA end better, TRBJ2-1 makes the J call doubtful. The CDR3 sequence is 15 residues long. Germline V CDR1 and CDR2: SGHTA, FQGNSA. Here the CDR3 reads CASSFSGILHGEQFF. In nucleotides, the CDR3 is TGTGCCAGCAGCTTTAGCGGGATCCTCCACGGTGAGCAGTTCTTC.

The chain uses TRBV4-2 and TRBJ2-1; TRBD1 matches at 12 bases. J gave up 7 bases and V 4 bases, and 17 bases lay outside the gene matches. CDR1 is LGHNA, CDR2 YNFKEQ, per germline. The CDR3 is 19 residues long. CDR3 residues: CASSLGTGGSLGGKNEQFF. CDR3 bases: TGTGCCAGCAGCCTCGGGACAGGGGGCTCGTTGGGAGGAAAAAATGAGCAGTTCTTC.

The genes are TRBV12-3 or TRBV12-4 and TRBJ2-1; the D is unclear. The V end lost 5 bases, the J end lost 4 bases, and 18 bases lay between the germline ends. CDR3 length: 16 residues. The CDR3 protein is CASSPGSTLLYNEQFF. For the CDR3, the DNA is TGTGCCAGCAGTCCCGGGTCCACCCTCCTATACAATGAGCAGTTCTTC.

This clonotype came up a few times. The chain links TRBV6-6 to TRBJ2-5, with 10 bases aligning to TRBD2. The DNA end lines up better with TRBJ2-7; the J call may be wrong. Germline-derived CDR1 and CDR2 are MNHNY and SVGAGI (reference sequence). The CDR3 loop spans 15 amino acids. CDR3 in amino acids: CASSYSTSGTYEQYF. DNA of the CDR3: TGTGCCAGCAGTTACTCCACTAGCGGGACCTACGAGCAGTACTTC.

The sample holds a few counts of this clonotype. The chain combines TRBV15 with TRBJ2-1; 12 bases agree with TRBD2. Looked up from germline, CDR1 is LNHNV and CDR2 is YYDKDF (reference sequence). The CDR3 length is 12 residues. Written as DNA, the CDR3 is TGTGCAGCCGGGACTAGCGGGAATGAGCAGTTCTTC. It translates to CAAGTSGNEQFF.

J is TRBJ2-5 and V is TRBV29-1, with 7 bases that match TRBD1. The J call may be in error: the DNA end matches TRBJ2-7 better. This CDR3 is 14 amino acids long. CDR1 is SQVTM and CDR2 is ANQGSEA in the germline V gene. This chain's CDR3 is CSVAVGQESYEQYF. CDR3 coding DNA: TGCAGCGTCGCGGTCGGACAGGAAAGCTACGAGCAGTACTTC.

Written as DNA, the CDR3 is TGTGCCACCAGTGATTCCACAGGGTATAACTATGGCTACACCTTC. Its protein product is CATSDSTGYNYGYTF. The chain links TRBV24-1 to TRBJ1-2; a possible D gene is TRBD1 (6 bases). The CDR3 runs to 15 residues. The germline V gene has CDR1 KGHDR and CDR2 SFDVKD. V lost 2 bases and J 1 base, leaving 10 bases between the germline ends.

This clonotype was seen a handful of times. The chain links TRBV12-3 or TRBV12-4 to TRBJ1-4; D ambiguous. Trimming cost V 6 bases and J 0 bases, with 11 bases left between them. The CDR3 length is 15 residues. In nucleotides, the CDR3 is TGTGCCAGCAGGCCCGTCGGTACAACTAATGAAAAACTGTTTTTT. Protein sequence: CASRPVGTTNEKLFF.

This clonotype was seen more than once but under ten times. The chain recombines TRBV6-2 or TRBV6-3 with TRBJ1-5; D not certain. In germline, CDR1 is MNHEY, CDR2 SVGEGT. The CDR3 has 16 amino acids. Trimming shortened V by 2 bases and J by 0 bases, and 11 bases separated the two germline ends. The CDR3 sequence is CASSYGTVYSNQPQHF. For the CDR3, the DNA is TGTGCCAGCAGTTACGGAACAGTATATAGCAATCAGCCCCAGCATTTT.

This clonotype was picked up a small number of times. The chain carries TRBV11-2 and TRBJ2-5; D gene unclear. With the DNA end fitting TRBJ2-7 better, the J assignment may be wrong. The CDR3 sequence is 14 residues long. Per the germline V gene, CDR1 is SGHAT and CDR2 is FQNNGV. CDR3 region: CASSLGVALNEQYF. CDR3 nucleotides: TGTGCCAGCAGCTTAGGAGTAGCCTTGAACGAGCAGTACTTC.